This T cell receptor beta chain was found in a study of vaccination and CD4 T cells after COVID-19. The wider study: Convalescent study patients returned SARS-CoV-2 positive nasal swab PCR results, with under 10 mild cases and one severe.

On this clonotype: The antigen is not known.

The study sequenced cultured CD4+ T cell DNA using the Oncomine TCR Beta short-read assay. From CD4+ T cells that had been cultured, genomic DNA was extracted. TCRdb reprocessed the PCR reads via MiXCR and lists one record per CDR3 protein. The sample shows over 8,500 distinct CDR3 sequences, 65% to 70% of them seen only once. This CDR3 is built from 12 residues. The ends were cut back, 5 bases at V and 6 bases at J, with 8 bases in the middle. Germline CDR1 reads LNHDA; CDR2 reads SQIVND (reference sequence). Treatment denoted: roughly nine-day PBMC culture with coronavirus spike peptide pools or control peptides (ViraFEST assay). Before TCRs were sequenced, ViraFEST expanded antigen-specific T cells with peptide pools.

This TCR was recovered from a human donor who had recovered from COVID-19. Sequenced here: CD4+ T cells from blood, cultured in vitro, sampled before SARS-CoV-2 vaccination. The chain couples TRBV19 to TRBJ1-5; D is perhaps TRBD1 (5 bases). The CDR3: CASSLGAQPQHF. The CDR3 coding sequence is TGTGCCAGTAGTTTAGGGGCTCAGCCCCAGCATTTT. Full variable domain (outside the CDR3, taken from reference TRBV19 and TRBJ1-5): DGGITQSPKYLFRKEGQNVTLSCEQNLNHDAMYWYRQDPGQGLRLIYYSQIVNDFQKGDIAEGYSVSREKKESFPLTVTSAQKNPTAFYLCASSLGAQPQHFGDGTRLSIL.